These T cell receptor beta chains were read from a single sample in a study of blood T cells in healthy people across ages. MiXCR was run by TCRdb on the 5' RACE reads, yielding one entry per CDR3 protein. The profile covers around 800,000 distinct CDR3 sequences, with approximately 65% appearing a single time and around a quarter taken by the ten largest. Sequenced: blood. Source of these receptors: a man younger than 40 in good health. The CDR3 runs from the conserved cysteine through the conserved F or W. The D gene is left open where the match is weak. Where a row states a size, it is once, few, many or the class of an expanded clone; other rows omit it.

CDR3aa,CDR3nt,abundance,j_gene,v_gene,d_gene
CAISPADSQETQYF,TGTGCCATCAGCCCAGCGGACTCGCAAGAGACCCAGTACTTC,.,TRBJ2-5,TRBV10-3,.
CAIRGQVAATEAFF,TGTGCCATCAGGGGACAGGTTGCTGCCACTGAAGCTTTCTTT,.,TRBJ1-1,TRBV10-3,TRBD1
CASSYGGIYEQYF,TGTGCCAGCAGTTACGGTGGGATCTACGAGCAGTACTTC,few,TRBJ2-7,TRBV6-2/TRBV6-3,.
CASSQESQGGQAEKLFF,TGCGCCAGCAGCCAAGAGTCCCAGGGGGGTCAGGCTGAAAAACTGTTTTTT,.,TRBJ1-4,TRBV4-3,TRBD1
CASCCMSGKETQYF,TGTGCCAGTTGCTGCATGAGCGGTAAAGAGACCCAGTACTTC,.,TRBJ2-5,TRBV6-6,.
CASSLADFKGFLPYEQYF,TGCGCCAGCAGCTTGGCCGATTTTAAGGGATTCCTCCCCTACGAGCAGTACTTC,.,TRBJ2-7,TRBV5-1,.
CASNPTGLTYEQYF,TGTGCCAGCAACCCGACAGGGCTAACCTACGAGCAGTACTTC,.,TRBJ2-7,TRBV6-1,TRBD1
CSVEFFSSSNYGYTF,TGCAGCGTTGAATTTTTTTCTTCATCTAACTATGGCTACACCTTC,once,TRBJ1-2,TRBV29-1,.
CSVDRGFYYGYTF,TGCAGCGTCGACAGGGGGTTTTACTATGGCTACACCTTC,few,TRBJ1-2,TRBV29-1,TRBD1
CSAAEGTINEQFF,TGCAGTGCTGCCGAGGGGACCATCAATGAGCAGTTCTTC,few,TRBJ2-1,TRBV20-1,.
CASSPFAGTKGSYEQYF,TGTGCCAGCAGTCCCTTCGCCGGGACTAAGGGCTCCTACGAGCAGTACTTC,once,TRBJ2-7,TRBV6-6,TRBD2
CSARDWTSGRHNEQFF,TGCAGTGCTAGAGATTGGACTAGCGGGAGACACAATGAGCAGTTCTTC,few,TRBJ2-1,TRBV20-1,TRBD2
CASSLGTGVDEQFF,TGTGCCAGCAGCTTAGGAACAGGGGTCGATGAGCAGTTCTTC,many,TRBJ2-1,TRBV7-7,TRBD1
CASAQGQGAGQYF,TGTGCCAGCGCGCAGGGACAGGGGGCAGGGCAGTACTTC,.,TRBJ2-7,TRBV6-2/TRBV6-3,TRBD1
CASSPAHRGPQTQYF,TGCGCCAGCAGCCCCGCCCACAGGGGGCCGCAGACCCAGTACTTC,.,TRBJ2-5,TRBV4-3,TRBD1
CASSLQGGASYNEQFF,TGTGCCAGCAGCCTGCAAGGGGGGGCCTCCTACAATGAGCAGTTCTTC,few,TRBJ2-1,TRBV14,.
CASSSGTSKNEQFF,TGTGCCAGCAGTTCCGGGACTAGCAAGAATGAGCAGTTCTTC,.,TRBJ2-1,TRBV9,TRBD2
CASSSTGGGDEQFF,TGTGCCAGCAGTTCAACAGGGGGCGGGGATGAGCAGTTCTTC,.,TRBJ2-1,TRBV6-2/TRBV6-3,TRBD1
CASSKTRRKFF,TGCGCCAGCAGTAAGACAAGGAGGAAGTTCTTC,.,TRBJ2-1,TRBV12-3/TRBV12-4,.
CAIREGTPNEQFF,TGTGCCATCAGGGAAGGGACTCCTAATGAGCAGTTCTTC,.,TRBJ2-1,TRBV12-3/TRBV12-4,.
CASSVEGAGAYEQYF,TGTGCCAGCAGCGTAGAAGGGGCTGGGGCCTACGAGCAGTACTTC,few,TRBJ2-7,TRBV9,.
CASSQVRNEQYF,TGTGCCAGCAGCCAAGTTCGTAATGAGCAGTACTTC,.,TRBJ2-7,TRBV3-1,.
CASSLPLTTTEQFF,TGTGCCAGCAGCTTACCGCTAACCACTACGGAGCAGTTCTTC,.,TRBJ2-1,TRBV7-9,.
CAGSFGVSEQFF,TGTGCCGGCAGCTTCGGGGTCTCCGAGCAGTTCTTC,.,TRBJ2-1,TRBV5-8,.
CASSLEGGRAGETQYF,TGTGCCAGCAGCTTAGAGGGAGGCAGGGCTGGAGAGACCCAGTACTTC,.,TRBJ2-5,TRBV7-2,.
CASSLRTGVNYGYTF,TGTGCCAGCAGCCTCCGGACAGGAGTAAACTATGGCTACACCTTC,few,TRBJ1-2,TRBV13,TRBD1
CASSRLTSQETQYF,TGTGCCAGCAGTCGTTTGACTAGCCAAGAGACCCAGTACTTC,.,TRBJ2-5,TRBV2,.
CASSETRSTQYF,TGTGCCAGCAGCGAGACCAGATCTACGCAGTATTTT,.,TRBJ2-3,TRBV7-9,.
CASSVGSYQQGHEQYF,TGTGCCAGCAGCGTAGGGTCCTACCAGCAGGGCCACGAGCAGTACTTC,once,TRBJ2-7,TRBV9,.
CASSDGGSSYNEQYF,TGTGCCAGCAGTGATGGGGGCAGCTCCTACAATGAGCAGTACTTC,.,TRBJ2-7,TRBV6-1,.
CVSRSADRVDEQFF,TGTGTCAGCAGATCTGCGGACAGGGTTGATGAGCAGTTCTTC,.,TRBJ2-1,TRBV6-2/TRBV6-3,TRBD1
CSAVGTPNNYGYTF,TGCAGTGCAGTGGGGACACCGAATAACTATGGCTACACCTTC,.,TRBJ1-2,TRBV20-1,.
CSVEWGWDEQFF,TGCAGCGTTGAATGGGGTTGGGATGAGCAGTTCTTC,few,TRBJ2-1,TRBV29-1,.
CASSLGRQPQHF,TGTGCCAGCAGCTTGGGAAGGCAGCCCCAGCATTTT,.,TRBJ1-5,TRBV5-8,.
CSVGLLRGGGLTYEQYF,TGCAGCGTTGGCCTTCTGCGGGGGGGCGGTTTAACCTACGAGCAGTACTTC,.,TRBJ2-7,TRBV29-1,TRBD2
CASSAGRQGNSPLHF,TGTGCCAGCAGTGCCGGTCGGCAGGGAAATTCACCCCTCCACTTT,many,TRBJ1-6,TRBV2,.
CSVDPGNYGYTF,TGCAGCGTTGACCCCGGGAACTATGGCTACACCTTC,.,TRBJ1-2,TRBV29-1,.
CASSQVGIADNEQFF,TGTGCCAGCAGCCAAGTCGGGATCGCCGACAATGAGCAGTTCTTC,.,TRBJ2-1,TRBV14,.
CASSLGYTQYF,TGTGCCAGCAGTTTAGGGTACACGCAGTATTTT,.,TRBJ2-3,TRBV12-3/TRBV12-4,.
CASSLVGSSRDIQYF,TGTGCCAGCAGTTTAGTGGGCTCATCAAGGGACATTCAGTACTTC,.,TRBJ2-4,TRBV28,.
CSGGGPYEQYF,TGCAGCGGAGGGGGCCCTTACGAGCAGTACTTC,few,TRBJ2-7,TRBV29-1,TRBD1
CSASPYRNTEAFF,TGCAGTGCTAGTCCATACAGAAACACTGAAGCTTTCTTT,.,TRBJ1-1,TRBV20-1,.
CSAPPDGSYEQYF,TGCAGTGCCCCCCCCGACGGCTCCTACGAGCAGTACTTC,.,TRBJ2-7,TRBV20-1,.
CASSLWAGLAKNIQYF,TGTGCCAGCAGTTTATGGGCAGGGTTAGCCAAAAACATTCAGTACTTC,.,TRBJ2-4,TRBV12-3/TRBV12-4,.
CASSHRATAKNIQYF,TGTGCCAGCAGTCACAGGGCTACAGCCAAAAACATTCAGTACTTC,.,TRBJ2-4,TRBV12-3/TRBV12-4,.
CSVGELAYNEQFF,TGCAGCGTTGGTGAACTAGCCTACAATGAGCAGTTCTTC,.,TRBJ2-1,TRBV29-1,.
CASSSRDRSSEQYF,TGTGCCAGCAGTTCCCGGGACAGGTCATCCGAGCAGTACTTC,.,TRBJ2-7,TRBV5-5,TRBD1
CASSRRTSGLTDTQYF,TGTGCCAGCAGCCGACGGACTAGCGGGCTCACAGATACGCAGTATTTT,few,TRBJ2-3,TRBV13,TRBD2
CASSLHPMTGPYSYEQYF,TGTGCCAGCAGCCTTCACCCTATGACAGGGCCCTACTCCTACGAGCAGTACTTC,.,TRBJ2-7,TRBV7-2,TRBD1
CASSEGTVTEAFF,TGTGCCAGCAGTGAAGGTACAGTTACTGAAGCTTTCTTT,once,TRBJ1-1,TRBV2,.
CASSLRDRDGYTF,TGTGCCAGCAGCTTAAGGGACCGTGACGGCTACACCTTC,few,TRBJ1-2,TRBV7-2,.
CASSLETSGVTDTQYF,TGTGCCAGCAGCTTAGAGACTAGCGGGGTCACAGATACGCAGTATTTT,.,TRBJ2-3,TRBV7-8,TRBD2
CASSQDRLAGGHQKTQYF,TGTGCCAGCAGCCAAGATCGCCTAGCGGGGGGCCACCAGAAGACCCAGTACTTC,.,TRBJ2-5,TRBV3-1,TRBD2
CASSVGGTLETQYF,TGCGCCAGCAGCGTAGGGGGAACCCTGGAGACCCAGTACTTC,.,TRBJ2-5,TRBV5-1,.
CASSLVGVNNEQFF,TGTGCCAGCAGCTTAGTGGGGGTAAACAATGAGCAGTTCTTC,.,TRBJ2-1,TRBV7-9,.
CSALLGDGEYNEQYF,TGCAGTGCCCTGTTAGGGGACGGGGAGTATAACGAGCAGTACTTC,.,TRBJ2-7,TRBV20-1,.
CASSLGEQNNEQFF,TGCGCCAGCAGCTTGGGAGAACAGAACAATGAGCAGTTCTTC,few,TRBJ2-1,TRBV5-1,.